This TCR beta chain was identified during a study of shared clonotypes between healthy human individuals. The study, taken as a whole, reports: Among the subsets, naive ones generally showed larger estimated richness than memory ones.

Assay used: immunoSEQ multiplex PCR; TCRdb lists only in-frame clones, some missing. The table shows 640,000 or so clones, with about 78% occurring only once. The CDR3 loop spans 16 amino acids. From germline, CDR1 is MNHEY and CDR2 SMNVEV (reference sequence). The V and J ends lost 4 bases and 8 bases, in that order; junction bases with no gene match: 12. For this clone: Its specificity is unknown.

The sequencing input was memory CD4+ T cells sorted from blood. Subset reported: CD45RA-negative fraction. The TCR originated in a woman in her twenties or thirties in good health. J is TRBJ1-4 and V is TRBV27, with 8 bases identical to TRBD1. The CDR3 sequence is CASSSTRTGKAEKLFF. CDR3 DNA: TGTGCCAGCAGTTCAACCAGGACAGGGAAGGCAGAAAAACTGTTTTTT.